This TCR beta chain was documented in a study of monozygotic twins with inflammatory bowel disease. Blood, about 2.5 ml, was drawn per donor. Each CDR3 protein gets one entry in TCRdb, which reprocessed the 5' RACE reads and gives no DNA. The sample spans over 120,000 distinct CDR3 sequences; the ten largest clones claim 0.95% to 1.5%. This CDR3 contains 16 residues. This clonotype originated in a human donor with ulcerative colitis or Crohn's disease, or a healthy co-twin of an affected twin (not recorded which). The source material was blood. The chain couples TRBV21-1 to TRBJ2-3. TRBV21-1 has pseudogene status. The CDR3 sequence: CASSKRVLTSTDTQYF.